This T cell receptor (beta chain) was recorded in a study of shared clonotypes between healthy human individuals. For the study at large: Researchers assigned three CD4 naive, three CD4 memory, two CD8 naive and one CD8 memory plate to each donor.

Deep-level running was used for the assay. In the authors' methods: ImmunoSEQ gave junction-only sequences without quality scores, so filtering differed. Using immunoSEQ multiplex PCR, the repertoire was profiled, and TCRdb retains in-frame clones only, with some absent. That table is the source of V, J and clone size, and D and trimming were worked out from the DNA. The sample has 2.5 million or so clones; 85% to 95% are singletons. A remark on this clone: Antigen unknown. This sample also contains other DNA sequences that code for the same CDR3.

Per germline, CDR1 SQVTM and CDR2 ANQGSEA. The ends were cut back, 1 base at V and 0 bases at J, with 6 bases in the middle. The CDR3 sequence is 13 residues long. General study points: As a rule, naive subsets had a larger estimated richness than memory subsets.

This chain connects TRBV29-1 to TRBJ1-1; D is uncertain. The receptor was isolated from a man younger than 35 in good health. The sample was naive CD4+ T cells sorted from blood. Subset described: CD45RA+ positively selected. The chain's CDR3 is CSVEGQMNTEAFF. CDR3 DNA sequence: TGCAGCGTTGAAGGGCAAATGAACACTGAAGCTTTCTTT.